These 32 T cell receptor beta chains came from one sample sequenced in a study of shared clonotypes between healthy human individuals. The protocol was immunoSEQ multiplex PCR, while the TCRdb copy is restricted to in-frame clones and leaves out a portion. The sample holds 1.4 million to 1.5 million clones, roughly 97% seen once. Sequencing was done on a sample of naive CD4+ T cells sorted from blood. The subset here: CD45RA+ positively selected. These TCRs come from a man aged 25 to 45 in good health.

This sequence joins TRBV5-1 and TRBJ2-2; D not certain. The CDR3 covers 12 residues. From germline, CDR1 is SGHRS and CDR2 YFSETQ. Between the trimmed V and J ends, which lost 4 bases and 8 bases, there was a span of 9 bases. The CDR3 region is CASSLSFGELFF. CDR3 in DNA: TGCGCCAGCAGCCTTAGTTTTGGGGAGCTGTTTTTT.

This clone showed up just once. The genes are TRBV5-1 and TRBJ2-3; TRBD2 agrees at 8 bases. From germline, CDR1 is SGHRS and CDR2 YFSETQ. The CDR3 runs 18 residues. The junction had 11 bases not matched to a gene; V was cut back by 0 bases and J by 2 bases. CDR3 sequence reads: CASSLASRTSGATDTQYF. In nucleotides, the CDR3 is TGCGCCAGCAGCTTGGCCAGCAGAACTAGCGGTGCCACAGATACGCAGTATTTT.

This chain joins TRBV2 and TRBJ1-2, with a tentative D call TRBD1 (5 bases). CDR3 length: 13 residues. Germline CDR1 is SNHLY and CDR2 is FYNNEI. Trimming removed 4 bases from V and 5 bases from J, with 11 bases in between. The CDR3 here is CASSGGTGYGYTF. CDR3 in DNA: TGTGCCAGCAGTGGGGGGACGGGATATGGCTACACCTTC.

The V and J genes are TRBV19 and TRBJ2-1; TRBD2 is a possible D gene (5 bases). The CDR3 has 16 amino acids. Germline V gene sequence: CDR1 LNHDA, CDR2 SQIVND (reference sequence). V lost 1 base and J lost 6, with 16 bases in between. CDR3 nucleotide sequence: TGTGCCAGTAGTATAGGTGAAGCGGTGGGGTCCAATGAGCAGTTCTTC. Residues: CASSIGEAVGSNEQFF. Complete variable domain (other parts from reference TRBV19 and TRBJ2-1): DGGITQSPKYLFRKEGQNVTLSCEQNLNHDAMYWYRQDPGQGLRLIYYSQIVNDFQKGDIAEGYSVSREKKESFPLTVTSAQKNPTAFYLCASSIGEAVGSNEQFFGPGTRLTVL.

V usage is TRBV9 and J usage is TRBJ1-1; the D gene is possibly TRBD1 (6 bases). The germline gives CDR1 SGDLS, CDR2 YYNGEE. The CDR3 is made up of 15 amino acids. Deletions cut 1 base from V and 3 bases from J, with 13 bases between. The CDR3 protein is CASSVIGGGDTEAFF. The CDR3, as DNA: TGTGCCAGCAGCGTAATTGGAGGGGGGGACACTGAAGCTTTCTTT. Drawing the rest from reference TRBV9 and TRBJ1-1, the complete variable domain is DSGVTQTPKHLITATGQRVTLRCSPRSGDLSVYWYQQSLDQGLQFLIQYYNGEERAKGNILERFSAQQFPDLHSELNLSSLELGDSALYFCASSVIGGGDTEAFFGQGTRLTVV.

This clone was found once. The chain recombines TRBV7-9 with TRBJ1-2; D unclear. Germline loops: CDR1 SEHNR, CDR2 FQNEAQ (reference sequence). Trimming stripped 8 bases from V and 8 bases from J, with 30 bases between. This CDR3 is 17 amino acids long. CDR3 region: CASGSGPGRENFTGYTF. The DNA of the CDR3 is TGTGCCAGCGGTTCAGGTCCAGGAAGGGAAAATTTCACGGGCTACACCTTC.

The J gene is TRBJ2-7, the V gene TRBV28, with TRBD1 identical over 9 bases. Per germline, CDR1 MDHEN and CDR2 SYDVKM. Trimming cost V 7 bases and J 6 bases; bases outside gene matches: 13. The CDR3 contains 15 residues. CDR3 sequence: CASTTVGTGRPEQYF. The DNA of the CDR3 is TGTGCCAGCACCACGGTCGGGACAGGGCGCCCCGAGCAGTACTTC.

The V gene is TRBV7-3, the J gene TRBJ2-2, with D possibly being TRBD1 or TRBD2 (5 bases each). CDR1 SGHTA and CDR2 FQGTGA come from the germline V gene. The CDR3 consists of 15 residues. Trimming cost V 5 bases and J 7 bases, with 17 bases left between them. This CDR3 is CASSAGTASGGELFF. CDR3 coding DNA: TGTGCCAGCAGCGCCGGGACCGCTTCGGGCGGGGAGCTGTTTTTT.

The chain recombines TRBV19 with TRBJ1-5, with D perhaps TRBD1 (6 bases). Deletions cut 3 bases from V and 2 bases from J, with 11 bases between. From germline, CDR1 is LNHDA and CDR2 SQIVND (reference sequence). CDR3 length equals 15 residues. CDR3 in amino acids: CASSITGSGNQPQHF. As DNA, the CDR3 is TGTGCCAGTAGTATCACAGGGTCGGGCAATCAGCCCCAGCATTTT.

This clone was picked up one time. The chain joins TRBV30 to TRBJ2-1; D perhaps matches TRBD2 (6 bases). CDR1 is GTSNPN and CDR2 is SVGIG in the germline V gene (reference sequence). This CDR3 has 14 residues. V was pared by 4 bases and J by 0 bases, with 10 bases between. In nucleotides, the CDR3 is TGTGCCTGGACCCTAGCGAACTCCTACAATGAGCAGTTCTTC. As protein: CAWTLANSYNEQFF. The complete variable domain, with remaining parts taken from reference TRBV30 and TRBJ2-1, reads SQTIHQWPATLVQPVGSPLSLECTVEGTSNPNLYWYRQAAGRGLQLLFYSVGIGQISSEVPQNLSASRPQDRQFILSSKKLLLSDSGFYLCAWTLANSYNEQFFGPGTRLTVL.

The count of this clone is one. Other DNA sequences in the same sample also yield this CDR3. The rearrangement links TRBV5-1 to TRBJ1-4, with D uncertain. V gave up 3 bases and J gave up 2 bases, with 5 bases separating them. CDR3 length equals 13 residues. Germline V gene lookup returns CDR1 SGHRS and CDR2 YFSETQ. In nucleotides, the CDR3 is TGCGCCAGCAGCTCCGGGACTAATGAAAAACTGTTTTTT. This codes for CASSSGTNEKLFF.

CDR3 DNA: TGTGCCAGCAGCCCACAGGTTTGGACAGATACGCAGTATTTT. It codes for CASSPQVWTDTQYF. This chain uses TRBV14 with TRBJ2-3; D perhaps matches TRBD1 (5 bases). Per germline, CDR1 SGHDN and CDR2 FVKESK. The CDR3 sequence is 14 residues long. The germline V and J ends were trimmed by 4 bases and 3 bases, with 11 bases remaining between them.

The CDR3 here is CASSSQGGGELFF. CDR3 nucleotides: TGTGCCAGCAGCTCACAGGGTGGCGGGGAGCTGTTTTTT. The chain joins TRBV7-8 to TRBJ2-2; TRBD1 is a possible D gene (6 bases). The CDR3 length is 13 residues. Germline loops: CDR1 SGHVS, CDR2 FQNEAQ. V lost 4 bases to trimming and J lost 7 bases, with 10 bases between them.

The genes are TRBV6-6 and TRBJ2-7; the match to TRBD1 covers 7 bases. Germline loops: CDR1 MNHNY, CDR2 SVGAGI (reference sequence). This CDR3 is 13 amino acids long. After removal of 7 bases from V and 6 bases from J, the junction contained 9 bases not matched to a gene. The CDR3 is CASNPSTGREQYF. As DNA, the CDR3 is TGTGCCAGCAACCCCTCGACAGGGCGCGAGCAGTACTTC.

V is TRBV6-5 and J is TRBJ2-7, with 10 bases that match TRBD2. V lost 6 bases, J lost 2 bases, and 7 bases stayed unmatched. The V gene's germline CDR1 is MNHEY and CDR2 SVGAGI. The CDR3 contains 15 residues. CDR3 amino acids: CASRTSGLLTYEQYF. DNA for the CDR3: TGTGCCAGCAGGACTAGCGGGCTCCTAACCTACGAGCAGTACTTC.

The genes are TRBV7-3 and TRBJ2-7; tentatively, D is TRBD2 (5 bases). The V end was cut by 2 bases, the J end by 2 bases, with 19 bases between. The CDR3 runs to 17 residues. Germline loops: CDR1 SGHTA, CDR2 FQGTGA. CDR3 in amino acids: CASSLWLGSEVPYEQYF. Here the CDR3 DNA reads TGTGCCAGCAGCTTATGGTTGGGGAGCGAAGTACCCTACGAGCAGTACTTC.

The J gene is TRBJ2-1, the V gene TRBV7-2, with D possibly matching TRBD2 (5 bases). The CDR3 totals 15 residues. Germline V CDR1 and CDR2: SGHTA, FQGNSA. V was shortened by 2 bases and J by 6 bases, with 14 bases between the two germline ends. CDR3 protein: CASSLKGLASNEQFF. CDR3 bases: TGTGCCAGCAGCTTAAAAGGGTTAGCGAGCAATGAGCAGTTCTTC.

CDR3 amino acids: CASSLAIARGFSYEQYF. The CDR3 DNA reads as TGCGCCAGCAGCTTGGCCATTGCGCGAGGATTCTCCTACGAGCAGTACTTC. J is TRBJ2-7 and V is TRBV5-1; D is unclear. Germline-derived CDR1 and CDR2 are SGHRS and YFSETQ. The CDR3 length is 17 residues. V lost 0 bases to trimming and J lost 0 bases, with 16 bases between them.

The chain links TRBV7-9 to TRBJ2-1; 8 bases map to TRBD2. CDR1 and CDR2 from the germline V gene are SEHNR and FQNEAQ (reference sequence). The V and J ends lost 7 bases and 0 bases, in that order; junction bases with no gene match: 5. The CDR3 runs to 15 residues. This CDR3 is CASTTSGSSYNEQFF. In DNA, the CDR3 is TGTGCCAGCACCACGAGCGGGAGCTCCTACAATGAGCAGTTCTTC.

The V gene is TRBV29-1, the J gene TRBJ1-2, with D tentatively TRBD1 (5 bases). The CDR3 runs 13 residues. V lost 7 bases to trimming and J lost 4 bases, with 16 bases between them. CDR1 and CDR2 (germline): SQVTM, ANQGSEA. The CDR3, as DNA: TGCAGCGCAACGCAGGGTTGGGGCTATGGCTACACCTTC. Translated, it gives CSATQGWGYGYTF.

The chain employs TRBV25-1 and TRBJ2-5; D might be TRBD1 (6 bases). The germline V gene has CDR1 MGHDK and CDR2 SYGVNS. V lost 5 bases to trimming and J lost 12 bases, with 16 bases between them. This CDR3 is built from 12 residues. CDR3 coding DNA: TGTGCCAGCAGTACCACCGGGACATTCAAGTACTTC. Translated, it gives CASSTTGTFKYF.

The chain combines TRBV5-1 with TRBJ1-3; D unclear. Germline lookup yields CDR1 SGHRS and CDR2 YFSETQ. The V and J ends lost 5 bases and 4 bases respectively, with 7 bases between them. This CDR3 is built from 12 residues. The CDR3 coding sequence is TGCGCCAGCAGAAATACAGGAAACACCATATATTTT. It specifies CASRNTGNTIYF.

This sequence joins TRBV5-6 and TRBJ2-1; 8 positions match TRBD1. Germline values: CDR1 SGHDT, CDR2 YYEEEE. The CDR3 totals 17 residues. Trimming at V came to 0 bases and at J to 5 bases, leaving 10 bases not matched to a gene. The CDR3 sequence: CASSLVVRTGTDNEQFF. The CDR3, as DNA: TGTGCCAGCAGCTTGGTTGTCCGGACAGGGACCGACAATGAGCAGTTCTTC.

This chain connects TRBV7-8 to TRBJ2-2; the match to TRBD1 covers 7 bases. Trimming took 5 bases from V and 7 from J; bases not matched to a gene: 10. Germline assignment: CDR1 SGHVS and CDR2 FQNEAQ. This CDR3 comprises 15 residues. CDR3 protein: CASSRDRVAGGELFF. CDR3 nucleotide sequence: TGTGCCAGCAGCAGAGACAGGGTGGCGGGCGGGGAGCTGTTTTTT.

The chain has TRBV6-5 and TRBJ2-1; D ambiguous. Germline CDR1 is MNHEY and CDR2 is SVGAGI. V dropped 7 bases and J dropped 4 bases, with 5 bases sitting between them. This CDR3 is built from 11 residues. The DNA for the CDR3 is TGTGCCAGCACAAATTACAATGAGCAGTTCTTC. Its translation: CASTNYNEQFF.

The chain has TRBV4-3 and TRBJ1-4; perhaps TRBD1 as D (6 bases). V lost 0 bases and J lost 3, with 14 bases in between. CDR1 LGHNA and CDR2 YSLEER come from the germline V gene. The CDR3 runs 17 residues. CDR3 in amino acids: CASSQEGGGNPNEKLFF. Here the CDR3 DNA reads TGCGCCAGCAGCCAAGAGGGGGGGGGCAATCCTAATGAAAAACTGTTTTTT.

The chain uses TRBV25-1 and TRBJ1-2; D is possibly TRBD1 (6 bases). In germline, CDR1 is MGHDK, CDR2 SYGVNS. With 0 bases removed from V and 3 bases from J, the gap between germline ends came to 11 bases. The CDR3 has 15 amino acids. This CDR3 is CASSEYGGQDYGYTF. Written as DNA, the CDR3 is TGTGCCAGCAGTGAATACGGGGGGCAGGACTATGGCTACACCTTC.

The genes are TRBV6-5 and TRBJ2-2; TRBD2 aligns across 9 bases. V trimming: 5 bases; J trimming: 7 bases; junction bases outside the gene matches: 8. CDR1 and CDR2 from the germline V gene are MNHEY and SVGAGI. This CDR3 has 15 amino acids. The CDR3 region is CASSRGGLAIGELFF. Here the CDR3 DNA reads TGTGCCAGCAGTCGGGGGGGACTAGCTATCGGGGAGCTGTTTTTT.

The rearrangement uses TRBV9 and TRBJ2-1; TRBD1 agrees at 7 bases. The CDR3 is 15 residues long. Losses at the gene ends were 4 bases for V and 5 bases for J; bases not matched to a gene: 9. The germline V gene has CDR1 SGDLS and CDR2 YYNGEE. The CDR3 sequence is CASSLRQGPNNEQFF. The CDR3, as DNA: TGTGCCAGCAGCCTACGACAGGGACCCAACAATGAGCAGTTCTTC.

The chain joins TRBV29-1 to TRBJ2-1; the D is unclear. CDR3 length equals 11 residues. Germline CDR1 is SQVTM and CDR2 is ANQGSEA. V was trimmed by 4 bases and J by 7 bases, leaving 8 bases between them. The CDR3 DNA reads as TGCAGCGTTGTGGAATTGAATGAGCAGTTCTTC. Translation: CSVVELNEQFF.

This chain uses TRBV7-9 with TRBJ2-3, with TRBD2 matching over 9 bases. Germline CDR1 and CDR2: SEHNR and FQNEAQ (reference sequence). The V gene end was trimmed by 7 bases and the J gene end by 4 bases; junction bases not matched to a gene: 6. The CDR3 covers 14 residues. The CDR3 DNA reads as TGTGCCAGCAAATTAGCGGGAGCGGCAGATACGCAGTATTTT. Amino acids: CASKLAGAADTQYF.

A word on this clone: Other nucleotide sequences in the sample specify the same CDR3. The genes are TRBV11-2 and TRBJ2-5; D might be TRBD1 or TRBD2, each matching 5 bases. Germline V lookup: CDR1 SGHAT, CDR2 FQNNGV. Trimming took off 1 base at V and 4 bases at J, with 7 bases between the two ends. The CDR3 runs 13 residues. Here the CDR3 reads CASSLGGVETQYF. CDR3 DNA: TGTGCCAGCAGCTTAGGAGGGGTAGAGACCCAGTACTTC.